The rows below give T cell receptor beta chains drawn from one sample of a study of vaccination effects on CD4 cells after COVID-19. No antigens are known for them. TCRdb keeps only in-frame clones here, not all; method: immunoSEQ multiplex PCR. The profile shows fewer than 90,000 clones, 60% to 75% of them singletons. The sample was CD4+ T cells from PBMCs cultured with HIV peptides, taken before COVID-19 vaccination. The receptors were gathered from a human donor who had a prior SARS-CoV-2 infection. CDR3s include the opening cysteine and the closing phenylalanine or tryptophan. A D gene is named only where the DNA matches it firmly. Clone size is stated in some rows and not others, as once, few, many or a class when expanded.

J gene	V gene	CDR3 length	clone size	D gene	CDR3 DNA	CDR3 protein
TRBJ1-2	TRBV27	13	-	-	TGTGCCAGCATGCGGGGGCATGGCTATGGCTACACCTTC	CASMRGHGYGYTF
TRBJ2-3	TRBV9	14	-	-	TGTGCCAGCAGCGTCGAGGGAAACACAGATACGCAGTATTTT	CASSVEGNTDTQYF
TRBJ2-7	TRBV3-1/TRBV3-2	13	-	-	TGTGCCAGCAGCTCACGCCTTTCCTACGAGCAGTACTTC	CASSSRLSYEQYF
TRBJ1-5	TRBV3-1/TRBV3-2	12	once	-	TGTGCCAGCAGCCATAGCAATCAGCCCCAGCATTTT	CASSHSNQPQHF
TRBJ1-5	TRBV20-1	13	once	-	TGCAGTGCTAGTCTGCAGCGATCGGAGCCCCAGCATTTT	CSASLQRSEPQHF
TRBJ2-2	TRBV28	15	-	-	TGTGCCAGCACTCCCGGGACGTCGAACACCGGGGAGCTGTTTTTT	CASTPGTSNTGELFF
TRBJ2-3	TRBV30	15	-	-	TGTGCCTGGGCCTCCCCGAGGGGGGCCACAGATACGCAGTATTTT	CAWASPRGATDTQYF
TRBJ2-7	TRBV6-5	16	once	-	TGTGCCAGCAGTTCTTTTCCGGGACCCCTTACGGACGAGCAGTACTTC	CASSSFPGPLTDEQYF
TRBJ1-1	TRBV9	13	-	-	TGTGCCAGCAGCGTAGTACGCTTGGGTGAAGCTTTCTTT	CASSVVRLGEAFF
TRBJ2-6	TRBV5-1	17	once	-	TGCGCCAGCAGCTTGGAGGTTCTCGTCTCTGGGGCCAACGTCCTGACTTTC	CASSLEVLVSGANVLTF
TRBJ2-7	TRBV9	15	once	-	TGTGCCAGCAGCGTAGGTGCTAGCCGCATTTACGAGCAGTACTTC	CASSVGASRIYEQYF
TRBJ2-5	TRBV5-4	17	once	TRBD2	TGTGCCAGCAGCTTGGCCGTAAGAGCGGGAGTGGGGGAGACCCAGTACTTC	CASSLAVRAGVGETQYF
TRBJ2-7	TRBV3-1/TRBV3-2	16	-	-	TGTGCCAGCAGCCAACGGGACGGCCAACCCTGGTACGAGCAGTACTTC	CASSQRDGQPWYEQYF
TRBJ2-2	TRBV6-5	15	once	-	TGTGCCAGCACCCGGGGCCTTTTCGGCACCGGGGAGCTGTTTTTT	CASTRGLFGTGELFF
TRBJ1-1	TRBV7-3	15	few	-	TGTGCCAGCAGCACTACAGGGTTCCCGGGGACTGAAGCTTTCTTT	CASSTTGFPGTEAFF
TRBJ1-1	TRBV29-1	14	-	-	TGCAGCGTCGCGCCCGGGGGCGGAGGCACTGAAGCTTTCTTT	CSVAPGGGGTEAFF
TRBJ2-7	TRBV4-1	14	few	-	TGCGCCAGCAGCCATAATCTTCTCGGTGGCGAGCAGTACTTC	CASSHNLLGGEQYF
TRBJ2-7	TRBV28	17	-	-	TGTGCCAGCAGTTCAGATACCCCCGGGTATCGGTCCTACGAGCAGTACTTC	CASSSDTPGYRSYEQYF
TRBJ2-3	TRBV3-1/TRBV3-2	13	once	TRBD1	TGTGCCAGCAGCCAGGACAGGGGAGATACGCAGTATTTT	CASSQDRGDTQYF